Ten or more counts support the clone carrying this TCR beta chain. The target antigen is unknown. The data are from a study of T cell repertoires in cytomegalovirus infection. Study in general: Public TCR beta signature analysis indicated the presence of both CMV infection and matching HLA type.

TCRdb reprocessed the reads via MiXCR and lists one record per CDR3 protein. The profile shows approximately 180,000 distinct CDR3 sequences, about a sixth of them singletons. Regarding the study as a whole: Of the TCR beta families, the public ones yielded a cumulative frequency that identified carriers of CMV plus the relevant HLA. Clonotypes of TCR beta that were HLA-C-restricted and CMV-specific dominated the ex vivo response.

V lost 2 bases, J lost 5 bases, and 9 bases stayed unmatched. This CDR3 region has 15 residues. Germline loops: CDR1 MNHEY, CDR2 SMNVEV (reference sequence). The TCR was taken from a human donor in good health (CMV status not recorded). Some clones in this sample may be carry-over from other donors' samples. The sequencing input was CD8+ T cells from PBMCs. The rearrangement uses TRBV27 and TRBJ2-7; 7 nucleotides match TRBD1. The CDR3 protein is CASSLSSQGVNEQYF. The CDR3 region has the DNA TGTGCCAGCAGTTTAAGTTCCCAGGGGGTCAACGAGCAGTACTTC.